Below, one T cell receptor beta chain is given with its context. It lacks a known antigen. Per-nucleotide qualities are absent, and no much larger clonotype sits a single base away. The data are from a study of blood T cells in healthy people across ages (dated by TCRdb to the mid-2010s). For the study in its entirety: Template switching captured roughly one uniquely barcoded TCR beta cDNA molecule per two T cells in model experiments. The donors were divided into four age groups: young (average approximately 16 years), middle-aged (about 40), aged (approximately 62) and long-lived (roughly 82). For two donors (one aged 18 to 30 and one aged 80 or older), the study analyzed two additional independent replicas of 1 million unique cDNA reads from the same blood draw. To avoid experimental bias, donors of different ages were randomly spread across the sequencing lanes. Age-related changes in TCR beta repertoire diversity were measured in the study by deep sequencing normalized with unique cDNA molecular identifiers.

General findings and caveats noted by the study authors: There was a strong correlation between observed TCR beta diversity and the percentage of naive T cells measured by flow cytometry. Total diversity estimates from one million sequenced T cells were considered lower bounds and underestimates. Observed TCR beta diversity per million T cells fell roughly linearly with age, and a significant reduction was already apparent by age roughly 40. Bulk unsorted PBMC profiling prevented conclusive comparison of naive and antigen-experienced compartments. Compared with the aged group, the long-lived group had more naive CD4+ T cells, fewer expanded clones and increased TCR diversity, suggesting age selection. The CMV infection status of donors was not known, potentially confounding age-related changes in expanded clonotypes.

The CDR3, from cysteine to phenylalanine, totals 16 residues. The DNA shown is the 48-base CDR3, in frame from base 1. Receptor libraries were prepared by 5' RACE. Sequencing was performed on an Illumina HiSeq 2500. A second PCR of about 6 to 12 cycles was run with a J-beta primer mix and a sample-barcoded 5' primer. Each TCR beta cDNA molecule received a unique molecular identifier from a template-switch 5' adaptor carrying 12 random nucleotides. Each sample yielded at least 3 million CDR3-containing paired-end reads. All of the RNA was converted into first-strand cDNA using the Mint cDNA synthesis kit, with a TRBC-specific oligonucleotide serving as the primer. Following uracil-DNA glycosylase treatment, a first 18-cycle PCR with universal primers M1SS and BC2_uni_R was performed on all cDNA. Per the original workflow: Normalization of each sample was performed by random selection of 1 million high-quality reads, each carrying a distinct molecular identifier. Instead of being binned into consensus sequences, reads with shared molecular identifiers were discarded. MiTCR, run with a Q25 quality threshold and the strictest error-elimination algorithm, handled CDR3 identification, clonotype clustering and error correction. A nonparametric unseen species model with Euler transformation was used to estimate lower-bound total TCR beta diversity. Starting from the raw public reads, TCRdb applied fastp trimming at Q25, assembled clones with MiXCR and retained in-frame beta chains. Entries are consolidated by CDR3 protein sequence, retaining the most common genes and DNA. What appears here as the V and J calls and clone size reflects TCRdb's work, not the paper's. In all, the sample holds 1.6 million or so distinct CDR3 sequences, and 30% to 40% of those were seen once. 11% of the sample rests with the top ten.

Systemically healthy Caucasian individuals from Russia, about 38 in total and aged roughly 6 to 100 years, were included as donors. About 10 milliliters of peripheral blood were collected from each donor into EDTA-treated Vacutainer tubes. Ficoll-Paque density-gradient centrifugation was used to isolate PBMCs, with at least 7 million per sample. Trizol reagent was used to extract total RNA from PBMCs, with at least 5.5 micrograms per sample. Naive CD45RAhigh/CD27high T cell percentages were measured by flow cytometry on a PBMC aliquot from every donor. Specimen: blood. The chain employs TRBV21-1 and TRBJ2-3. TRBV21-1 is listed as a pseudogene. This TCR derives from a woman aged 25 to 39 in good health. This receptor has the CDR3 CASSTLCSSCTDTQYF. The DNA sequence reads TGTGCCAGCAGCACCTTATGCAGCTCCTGCACAGATACGCAGTATTTT.